A selection of T cell receptor beta chains follows, all from one sample in a study of early T cells in non-severe SARS-CoV-2 infection. TCRdb recomputed calls from the 5' RACE reads with MiXCR, one row per CDR3 protein. This sample has 25,000 to 35,000 distinct CDR3 sequences, with 5% to 7% found just once. The sample was whole blood. The receptors here all came from an adult who was a healthcare worker with PCR-confirmed SARS-CoV-2 infection or an uninfected control (not recorded which). CDR3s include the opening cysteine and the closing phenylalanine or tryptophan. The D gene is left open where the match is weak.

CDR3aa: CASGQVVGNEKLFF; v_gene: TRBV6-5; j_gene: TRBJ1-4; d_gene: TRBD1
CDR3aa: CASSFPGGVPSSYEQYF; v_gene: TRBV7-2; j_gene: TRBJ2-7; d_gene: -
CDR3aa: CASSWDLNLYEQYF; v_gene: TRBV5-5; j_gene: TRBJ2-7; d_gene: -
CDR3aa: CASSTLNQGGYTF; v_gene: TRBV27; j_gene: TRBJ1-2; d_gene: -
CDR3aa: CATKGRDASTEAFF; v_gene: TRBV10-3; j_gene: TRBJ1-1; d_gene: -
CDR3aa: CASSLGRLAGSQETQYF; v_gene: TRBV28; j_gene: TRBJ2-5; d_gene: TRBD2
CDR3aa: CASRGRLDSPLHF; v_gene: TRBV7-8; j_gene: TRBJ1-6; d_gene: -
CDR3aa: CASSLMGGAEQFF; v_gene: TRBV5-6; j_gene: TRBJ2-1; d_gene: -
CDR3aa: CAISIGFTGGASTDTQYF; v_gene: TRBV10-3; j_gene: TRBJ2-3; d_gene: TRBD1
CDR3aa: CASSPHRDTYLVNTEAFF; v_gene: TRBV28; j_gene: TRBJ1-1; d_gene: -
CDR3aa: CASSGTGPTDTQYF; v_gene: TRBV2; j_gene: TRBJ2-3; d_gene: TRBD1
CDR3aa: CASSYSSGSSGANVLTF; v_gene: TRBV5-1; j_gene: TRBJ2-6; d_gene: TRBD2
CDR3aa: CASSRGGTGSYEQYF; v_gene: TRBV19; j_gene: TRBJ2-7; d_gene: TRBD1
CDR3aa: CASSQEHRVREKLFF; v_gene: TRBV19; j_gene: TRBJ1-4; d_gene: -
CDR3aa: CASMPGLALETQYF; v_gene: TRBV25-1; j_gene: TRBJ2-5; d_gene: TRBD2
CDR3aa: CAEKLYNEQFF; v_gene: TRBV28; j_gene: TRBJ2-1; d_gene: -
CDR3aa: CASGLTGKTYNEQFF; v_gene: TRBV12-5; j_gene: TRBJ2-1; d_gene: -
CDR3aa: CASFGRAAKGNEQFF; v_gene: TRBV7-8; j_gene: TRBJ2-1; d_gene: -
CDR3aa: CSAASPGQLNTEAFF; v_gene: TRBV29-1; j_gene: TRBJ1-1; d_gene: TRBD1
CDR3aa: CSARQGQANEKLFF; v_gene: TRBV20-1; j_gene: TRBJ1-4; d_gene: -
CDR3aa: CAISESAGLAGNNEQFF; v_gene: TRBV10-3; j_gene: TRBJ2-1; d_gene: TRBD2
CDR3aa: CASSSGAFSYNEQFF; v_gene: TRBV7-6; j_gene: TRBJ2-1; d_gene: -
CDR3aa: CASSLVGQDYEQYF; v_gene: TRBV5-1; j_gene: TRBJ2-7; d_gene: TRBD1
CDR3aa: CASSLGRIQETQYF; v_gene: TRBV7-2; j_gene: TRBJ2-5; d_gene: -
CDR3aa: CASYRAGMNTEAFF; v_gene: TRBV27; j_gene: TRBJ1-1; d_gene: -
CDR3aa: CASSVPVASGINEQFF; v_gene: TRBV28; j_gene: TRBJ2-1; d_gene: TRBD2
CDR3aa: CASSQRGTGGANYGYTF; v_gene: TRBV7-2; j_gene: TRBJ1-2; d_gene: TRBD1